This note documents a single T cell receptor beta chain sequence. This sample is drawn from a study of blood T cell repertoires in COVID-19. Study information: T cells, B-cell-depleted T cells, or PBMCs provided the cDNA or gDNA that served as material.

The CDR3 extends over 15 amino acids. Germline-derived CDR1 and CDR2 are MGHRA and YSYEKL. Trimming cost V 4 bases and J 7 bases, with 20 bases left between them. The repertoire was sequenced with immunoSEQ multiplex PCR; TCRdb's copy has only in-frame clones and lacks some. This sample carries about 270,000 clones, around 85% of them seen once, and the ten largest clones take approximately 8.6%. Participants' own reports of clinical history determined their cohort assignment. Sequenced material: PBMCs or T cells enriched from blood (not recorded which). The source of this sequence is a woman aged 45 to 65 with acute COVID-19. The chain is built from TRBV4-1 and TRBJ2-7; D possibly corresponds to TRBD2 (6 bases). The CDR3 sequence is CASSPDPPGLVEQYF. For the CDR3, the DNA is TGCGCCAGCAGCCCCGATCCCCCGGGACTGGTGGAGCAGTACTTC.